This record looks at one T cell receptor beta chain sequence and its context. The length of the CDR3 is 16 residues. J gave up 2 bases and V 4 bases, and 7 bases lay outside the gene matches. Germline V lookup: CDR1 KGHDR, CDR2 SFDVKD. The sample belongs to a study of blood T cell repertoires in COVID-19. Participants, 18 to 89 years old, spanned about two dozen US areas. Cohorts were determined from participant-reported clinical history. Donors in Cohort 3 who had recovered were those with two negative PCRs, healthcare professional clearance, or resolution of their symptoms. Authors' methods: It was from reference gene primer amplification that nucleated cell counts were estimated. Clones were sequenced by immunoSEQ multiplex PCR, and TCRdb holds only the in-frame ones, with some missing. For V, J and clone size, that table is used; D and trimming come from the DNA. The sample lists 150,000 or so clones; around 83% were seen once.

This receptor was identified in a man in his fifties or sixties who had recovered from COVID-19. Material: PBMCs or T cells enriched from blood (not recorded which). The chain employs TRBV24-1 and TRBJ2-5; TRBD1 aligns across 9 bases. As DNA, the CDR3 is TGTGCCACCAGTGACCGGACAGGGGACAGTCAAGAGACCCAGTACTTC. It is translated as CATSDRTGDSQETQYF.